Each of the 22 T cell receptor beta chains below was sequenced from the same sample in a study of neurological immune-mediated disorders. One entry per CDR3 protein results from TCRdb running MiXCR on the 5' RACE reads. In the table there are 45,000 to 60,000 distinct CDR3 sequences, roughly 3.5% of which are singletons. Sequencing was carried out using PBMCs. These receptors were taken from a man aged 25-45 years with multiple sclerosis.

This clonotype has ten or more counts. The rearrangement joins TRBV3-1 to TRBJ2-1, with 11 bases fitting TRBD2. CDR3 length: 15 amino acids. From germline, CDR1 is LGHDT and CDR2 YNNKEL (reference sequence). The junction had 3 bases not matched to a gene; V was cut back by 2 bases and J by 6 bases. CDR3 protein: CASSQLLAGGNEQFF. The CDR3 region has the DNA TGTGCCAGCAGCCAACTCCTAGCGGGAGGCAATGAGCAGTTCTTC.

Many counts were recorded for this clonotype. This chain joins TRBV5-5 and TRBJ2-5; D is undetermined. The CDR3 contains 13 residues. Germline loops: CDR1 SGHKS, CDR2 YYEKEE (reference sequence). Deletions cut 5 bases from V and 5 bases from J, with 13 bases between. The CDR3 is CASRVPMGETQYF. In DNA form, the CDR3 reads TGTGCCAGCAGAGTCCCTATGGGGGAGACCCAGTACTTC.

This clonotype was counted at least ten times. The chain uses TRBV7-3 and TRBJ1-1; TRBD1 is a possible D gene (5 bases). This CDR3 spans 18 amino acids. V lost 0 bases and J lost 2, with 19 bases in between. The germline gives CDR1 SGHTA, CDR2 FQGTGA. The CDR3 sequence: CASSLTFGWGSLNTEAFF. The DNA of the CDR3 is TGTGCCAGCAGCTTAACCTTCGGCTGGGGCAGCCTTAACACTGAAGCTTTCTTT.

This clonotype was counted at least ten times. The J gene is TRBJ2-5, the V gene TRBV12-3 or TRBV12-4, with 11 bases fitting TRBD2. The CDR3 contains 14 residues. J was trimmed by 5 bases and V by 6 bases; bases with no gene match: 5. CDR3 coding DNA: TGTGCCAGCAGCCTTAGCGGGGGGGAGGAGACCCAGTACTTC. This encodes CASSLSGGEETQYF.

This clonotype has ten or more counts. V is TRBV20-1 and J is TRBJ2-3; 7 bases map to TRBD2. The CDR3 consists of 17 residues. V shed 2 bases, J shed 2 bases, and the junction held 13 bases outside the gene matches. In germline, CDR1 is DFQATT, CDR2 SNEGSKA (reference sequence). The CDR3 region is CSARSLAGRGITDTQYF. Here the CDR3 DNA reads TGCAGTGCTAGAAGTTTGGCAGGGAGGGGAATCACAGATACGCAGTATTTT.

This clonotype was detected only a few times. The chain recombines TRBV10-2 with TRBJ2-3; no clear D gene. The germline V gene has CDR1 WSHSY and CDR2 SAAADI. The V end was cut by 2 bases, the J end by 2 bases, with 11 bases between. This CDR3 comprises 15 residues. CDR3 nucleotide sequence: TGCGCCAGCAGTGAGGTTGGCAACTCCACAGATACGCAGTATTTT. This codes for CASSEVGNSTDTQYF.

Comment on this clonotype: This sequence may be a read error, since a much larger clone differs from it by one base. The rearrangement links TRBV11-2 to TRBJ2-3; perhaps TRBD1 as D (5 bases). The CDR3 is 16 residues long. Germline lookup yields CDR1 SGHAT and CDR2 FQNNGV. The DNA for the CDR3 is TGTGCCAGCAGCTTCCTTAAAAGCAGTGGGGCAGATACGAAGTATTTT. Residues: CASSFLKSSGADTKYF.

The chain employs TRBV18 and TRBJ2-7; 9 bases match TRBD1. The CDR3 consists of 13 residues. V dropped 4 bases and J dropped 6; count of bases not matched to a gene: 4. The V gene's germline CDR1 is KGHSH and CDR2 LQKENI. For the CDR3, the DNA is TGTGCCAGCTCACGGGACAGGGTTCTCGAGCAGTACTTC. This gives the protein CASSRDRVLEQYF.

By sample share, this clonotype is medium-sized (0.01 to 0.1%). The CDR3: CASSFSPLEDEQYF. DNA for the CDR3: TGTGCCAGCAGCTTTTCCCCGCTCGAGGACGAGCAGTACTTC. The chain employs TRBV5-6 and TRBJ2-7; unclear D gene. CDR3 size: 14 residues. The germline gives CDR1 SGHDT, CDR2 YYEEEE. Trimming removed 2 bases from V and 5 bases from J, with 14 bases in between.

This clonotype was detected many times. The chain carries TRBV20-1 and TRBJ2-1; 8 bases map to TRBD2. The germline gives CDR1 DFQATT, CDR2 SNEGSKA (reference sequence). CDR3 length: 13 residues. J was trimmed by 4 bases and V by 2 bases; bases with no gene match: 1. CDR3 in amino acids: CSARLAGYNEQFF. CDR3 DNA sequence: TGCAGTGCTAGACTAGCGGGTTACAATGAGCAGTTCTTC.

A few counts support this clonotype. The J gene is TRBJ2-7, the V gene TRBV3-1, with TRBD2 identical over 13 bases. Trimming removed 4 bases from V and 4 bases from J; junction bases left unmatched: 7. In germline, CDR1 is LGHDT, CDR2 YNNKEL (reference sequence). This CDR3 contains 16 residues. CDR3 amino acids: CASSPAGLAGVYEQYF. The CDR3 nucleotides read TGTGCCAGCAGCCCCGCCGGACTAGCGGGAGTGTACGAGCAGTACTTC.

There are many counts of this clonotype. V is TRBV6-1 and J is TRBJ1-5; possibly TRBD1 for D (5 bases). CDR1 MNHNS and CDR2 SASEGT come from the germline V gene. This CDR3 has 14 residues. V was shortened by 4 bases and J by 2 bases, with 9 bases between the two germline ends. CDR3 amino acids: CASSGGGGNQPQHF. CDR3 nucleotide sequence: TGTGCCAGCAGTGGGGGGGGAGGCAATCAGCCCCAGCATTTT.

This clonotype was seen more than once but under ten times. The junction differs from germline at one of its ends, possibly a read error. CDR3 loop: CASSTRGSQPQNF. Here the CDR3 DNA reads TGTGCCAGTAGTACGAGGGGGTCCCAGCCCCAGAATTTT. The chain carries TRBV19 and TRBJ1-5; possible D gene TRBD1, 6 bases. CDR3 length equals 13 residues. Germline V lookup: CDR1 LNHDA, CDR2 SQIVND (reference sequence).

This clonotype occurred many times. The CDR3, as DNA: TGTGCCAGCAACAAAGGGGTATTTGATGAGCAGTTCTTC. Its translation: CASNKGVFDEQFF. The genes are TRBV2 and TRBJ2-1, with D possibly matching TRBD1 (5 bases). Per germline, CDR1 SNHLY and CDR2 FYNNEI. The length of the CDR3 is 13 residues. Deletions cut 7 bases from V and 8 bases from J, with 15 bases between.

This clonotype has a count of ten or more. CDR3 protein: CASSLTTGNYGYTF. CDR3 in DNA: TGTGCCAGCAGTCTTACGACAGGGAACTATGGCTACACCTTC. J is TRBJ1-2 and V is TRBV12-3 or TRBV12-4; 7 bases are shared with TRBD1. This CDR3 region has 14 residues. Trimming at V came to 5 bases and at J to 2 bases, leaving 5 bases not matched to a gene.

At least ten counts were recorded for this clonotype. One end of the junction varies from germline; a read error may be responsible. The J gene is TRBJ1-2, the V gene TRBV20-1, with D unresolved. This CDR3 has 12 amino acids. Germline V gives CDR1 DFQATT, CDR2 SNEGSKA (reference sequence). CDR3 sequence (DNA): TGCAGTGCTAGCAATCCCGCGGTTCTTTTCTCCTTC. Translated: CSASNPAVLFSF.

This clonotype was detected ten times or more. The chain recombines TRBV28 with TRBJ2-7, with no clear D. The ends were cut back, 3 bases at V and 6 bases at J, with 3 bases in the middle. In germline, CDR1 is MDHEN, CDR2 SYDVKM. CDR3 length equals 10 residues. This CDR3 reads CASSFGEQYF. The CDR3 DNA is TGTGCCAGCAGTTTTGGCGAGCAGTACTTC. Full variable domain (missing parts from reference TRBV28 and TRBJ2-7): DVKVTQSSRYLVKRTGEKVFLECVQDMDHENMFWYRQDPGLGLRLIYFSYDVKMKEKGDIPEGYSVSREKKERFSLILESASTNQTSMYLCASSFGEQYFGPGTRLTVT.

This clonotype was observed at least ten times. The J gene is TRBJ2-2, the V gene TRBV5-1; possibly TRBD2 for D (6 bases). V lost 3 bases to trimming and J lost 6 bases, with 18 bases between them. Germline-derived CDR1 and CDR2 are SGHRS and YFSETQ. The CDR3 is 16 residues long. The CDR3 protein is CASSSQTRRTAGELFF. CDR3 DNA: TGCGCCAGCAGCTCGCAGACTAGGCGAACGGCCGGGGAGCTGTTTTTT.

The sample holds many counts of this clonotype. The rearrangement links TRBV7-3 to TRBJ2-1, with 7 bases identical to TRBD1. The germline V gene encodes CDR1 SGHTA and CDR2 FQGTGA. The CDR3 sequence is 19 residues long. With 4 bases clipped from V and 0 bases from J, the junction kept 15 bases outside the gene matches. The CDR3 region is CASSSAGDLGGGSYNEQFF. The DNA of the CDR3 is TGTGCCAGCAGCTCGGCGGGCGATTTAGGGGGCGGCTCCTACAATGAGCAGTTCTTC.

The chain combines TRBV27 with TRBJ2-1; 7 nucleotides line up with TRBD1. Looked up from germline, CDR1 is MNHEY and CDR2 is SMNVEV (reference sequence). The CDR3 length is 16 residues. J was trimmed by 1 base and V by 5 bases; bases with no gene match: 8. CDR3 protein: CASSMTLQGSYNEQFF. The CDR3 nucleotides are TGTGCCAGCAGTATGACACTACAGGGGTCCTACAATGAGCAGTTCTTC.

The table lists this clonotype with many counts. The chain employs TRBV28 and TRBJ1-6; D is uncertain. The germline CDR1 and CDR2 sequences are MDHEN and SYDVKM. The CDR3 has 13 amino acids. With 2 bases removed from V and 6 bases from J, the gap between germline ends came to 5 bases. The CDR3 here is CASSLRINSPLHF. In nucleotides, the CDR3 is TGTGCCAGCAGTTTAAGGATTAATTCACCCCTCCACTTT.

This clonotype was seen repeatedly, ten times or more. The V gene is TRBV20-1, the J gene TRBJ1-2; 9 bases are a match to TRBD1. Germline trimming cut 6 bases from V and 6 bases from J; bases unmatched to any gene: 8. CDR3 length: 13 residues. CDR1 and CDR2 from the germline V gene are DFQATT and SNEGSKA (reference sequence). This CDR3 is CSALVDRGHGYTF. The CDR3 bases are TGCAGTGCGTTGGTGGACAGGGGACATGGCTACACCTTC.